This section outlines one T cell receptor beta chain sequence together with its context. These data come from a study of T cell changes during pregnancy in multiple sclerosis. The length of the CDR3 is 17 residues. CDR1 is SGDLS, CDR2 YYNGEE, per germline. The ends lost 0 bases at V and 8 bases at J; junction bases unmatched: 14. This table comes from immunoSEQ multiplex PCR, and its TCRdb copy is limited to in-frame clones, with some not included. Of approximately 70,000 clones listed, about nine tenths were seen once; the top ten hold 0.43%. The chain carries TRBV9 and TRBJ2-1; the match to TRBD2 covers 7 bases. The source is a female donor with multiple sclerosis, enrolled in a pregnancy study. The sample was CD4+ T cells from peripheral blood mononuclear cells, taken before pregnancy. The CDR3 region is CASSVASSGNAGYEQFF. The CDR3 region has the DNA TGTGCCAGCAGCGTAGCGTCTAGCGGAAATGCAGGATATGAGCAGTTCTTC.